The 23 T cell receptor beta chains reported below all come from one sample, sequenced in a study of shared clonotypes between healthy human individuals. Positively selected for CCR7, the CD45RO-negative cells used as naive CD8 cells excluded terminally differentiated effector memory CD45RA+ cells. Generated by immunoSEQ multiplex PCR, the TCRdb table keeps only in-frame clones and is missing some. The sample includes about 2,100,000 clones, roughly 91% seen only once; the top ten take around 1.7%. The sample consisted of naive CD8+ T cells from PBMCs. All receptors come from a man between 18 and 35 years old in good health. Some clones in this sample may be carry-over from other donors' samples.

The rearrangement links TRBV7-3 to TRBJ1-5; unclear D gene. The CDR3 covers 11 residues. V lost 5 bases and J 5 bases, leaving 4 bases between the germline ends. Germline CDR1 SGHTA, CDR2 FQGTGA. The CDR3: CASSTHQPQHF. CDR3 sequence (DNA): TGTGCCAGCAGCACCCATCAGCCCCAGCATTTT.

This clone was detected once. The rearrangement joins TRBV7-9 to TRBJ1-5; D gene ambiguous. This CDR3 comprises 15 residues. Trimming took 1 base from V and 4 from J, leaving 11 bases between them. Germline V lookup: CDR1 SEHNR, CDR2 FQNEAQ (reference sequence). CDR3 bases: TGTGCCAGCAGCTTAGTCGGGTCAGTTAATCAGCCCCAGCATTTT. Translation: CASSLVGSVNQPQHF.

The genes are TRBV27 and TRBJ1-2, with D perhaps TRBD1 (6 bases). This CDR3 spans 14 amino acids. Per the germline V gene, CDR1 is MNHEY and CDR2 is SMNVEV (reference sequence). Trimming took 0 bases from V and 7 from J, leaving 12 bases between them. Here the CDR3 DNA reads TGTGCCAGCAGTTTATCGGTCAGGGGTCTTGGCTACACCTTC. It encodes CASSLSVRGLGYTF.

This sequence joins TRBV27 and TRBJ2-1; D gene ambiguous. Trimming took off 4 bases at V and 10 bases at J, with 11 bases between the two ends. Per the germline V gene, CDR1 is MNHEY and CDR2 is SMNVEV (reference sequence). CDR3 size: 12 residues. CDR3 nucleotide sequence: TGTGCCAGCAGTTCCGGGTTCTTCGAGCAGTTCTTC. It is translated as CASSSGFFEQFF.

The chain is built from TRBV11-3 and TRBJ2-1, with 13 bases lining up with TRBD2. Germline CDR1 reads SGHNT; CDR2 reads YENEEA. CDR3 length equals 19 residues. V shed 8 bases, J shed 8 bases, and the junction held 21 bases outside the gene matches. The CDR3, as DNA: TGTGCCAGCCCCAAAACCCGACTAGCGGGAGGCCCCTGTGTTGATGAGCAGTTCTTC. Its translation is CASPKTRLAGGPCVDEQFF.

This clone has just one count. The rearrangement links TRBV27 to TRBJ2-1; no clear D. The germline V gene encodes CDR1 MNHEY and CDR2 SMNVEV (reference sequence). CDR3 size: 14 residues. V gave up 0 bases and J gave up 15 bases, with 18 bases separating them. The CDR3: CASSLSESSSNRFF. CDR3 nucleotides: TGTGCCAGCAGTTTATCTGAATCGAGCTCAAATCGGTTCTTC.

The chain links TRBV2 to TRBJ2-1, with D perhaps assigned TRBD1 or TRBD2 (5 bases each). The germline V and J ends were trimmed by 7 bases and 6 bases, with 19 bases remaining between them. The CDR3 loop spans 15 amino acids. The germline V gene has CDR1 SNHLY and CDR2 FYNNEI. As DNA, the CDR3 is TGTGCCAGCATGATACTAGATGGTAGGGGCAATGAGCAGTTCTTC. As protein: CASMILDGRGNEQFF.

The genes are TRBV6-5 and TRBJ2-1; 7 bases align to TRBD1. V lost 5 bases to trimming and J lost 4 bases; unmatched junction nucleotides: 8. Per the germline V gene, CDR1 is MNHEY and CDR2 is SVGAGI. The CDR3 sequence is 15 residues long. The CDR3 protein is CASSPQGVGYNEQFF. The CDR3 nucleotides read TGTGCCAGCAGTCCGCAGGGGGTTGGGTACAATGAGCAGTTCTTC.

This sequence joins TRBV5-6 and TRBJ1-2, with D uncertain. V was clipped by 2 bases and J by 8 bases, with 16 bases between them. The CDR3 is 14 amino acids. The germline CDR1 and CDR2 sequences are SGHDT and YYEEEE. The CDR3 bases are TGTGCCAGCAGCTTCCCCATTCTTGCATTCGGCTACACCTTC. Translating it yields CASSFPILAFGYTF.

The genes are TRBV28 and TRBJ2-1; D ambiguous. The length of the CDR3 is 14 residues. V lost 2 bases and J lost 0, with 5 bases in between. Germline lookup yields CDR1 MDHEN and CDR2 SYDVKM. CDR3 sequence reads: CASSLPRSYNEQFF. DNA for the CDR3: TGTGCCAGCAGTTTACCCCGCTCCTACAATGAGCAGTTCTTC.

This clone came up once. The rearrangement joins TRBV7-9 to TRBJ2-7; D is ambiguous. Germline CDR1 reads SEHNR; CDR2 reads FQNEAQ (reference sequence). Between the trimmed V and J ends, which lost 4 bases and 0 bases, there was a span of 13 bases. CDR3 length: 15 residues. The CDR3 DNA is TGTGCCAGCAGCTCCAGTTTAAGTATCTCCTACGAGCAGTACTTC. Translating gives CASSSSLSISYEQYF.

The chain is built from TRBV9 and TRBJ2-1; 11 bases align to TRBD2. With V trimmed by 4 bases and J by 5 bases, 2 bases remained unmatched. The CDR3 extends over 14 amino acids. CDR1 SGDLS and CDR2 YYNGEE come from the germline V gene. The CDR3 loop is CASSPSGRNNEQFF. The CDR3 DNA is TGTGCCAGCAGCCCTAGCGGGAGGAACAATGAGCAGTTCTTC.

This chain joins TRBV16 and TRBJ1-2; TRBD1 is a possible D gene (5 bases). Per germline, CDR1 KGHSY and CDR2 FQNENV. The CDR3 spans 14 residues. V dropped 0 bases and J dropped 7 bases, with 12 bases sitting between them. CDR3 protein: CASSQSFGTSGYTF. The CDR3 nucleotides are TGTGCCAGCAGCCAATCATTCGGGACGAGTGGCTACACCTTC.

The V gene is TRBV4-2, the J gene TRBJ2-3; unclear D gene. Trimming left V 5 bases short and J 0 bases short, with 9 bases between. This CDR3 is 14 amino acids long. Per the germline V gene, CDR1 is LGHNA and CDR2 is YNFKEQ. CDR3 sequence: CASSITTSTDTQYF. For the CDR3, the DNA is TGTGCCAGCAGCATAACAACTAGCACAGATACGCAGTATTTT.

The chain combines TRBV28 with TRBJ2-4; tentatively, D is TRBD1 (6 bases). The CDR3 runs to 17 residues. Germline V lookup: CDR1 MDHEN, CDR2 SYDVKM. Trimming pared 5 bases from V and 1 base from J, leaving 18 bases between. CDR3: CASSGDNPLDAKNIQYF. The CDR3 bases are TGTGCCAGCAGTGGGGACAATCCTTTGGATGCCAAAAACATTCAGTACTTC. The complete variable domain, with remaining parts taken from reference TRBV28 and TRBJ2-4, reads DVKVTQSSRYLVKRTGEKVFLECVQDMDHENMFWYRQDPGLGLRLIYFSYDVKMKEKGDIPEGYSVSREKKERFSLILESASTNQTSMYLCASSGDNPLDAKNIQYFGAGTRLSVL.

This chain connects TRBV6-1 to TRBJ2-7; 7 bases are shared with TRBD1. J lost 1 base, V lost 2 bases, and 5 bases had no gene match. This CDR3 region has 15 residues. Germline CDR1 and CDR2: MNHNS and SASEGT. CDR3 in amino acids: CASSETPGQSYEQYF. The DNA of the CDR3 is TGTGCCAGCAGTGAAACTCCGGGACAGTCCTACGAGCAGTACTTC.

The CDR3 here is CASSQSRGQRAYEQYF. The CDR3, as DNA: TGTGCCAGCAGCCAATCGAGGGGACAGAGAGCCTACGAGCAGTACTTC. The genes are TRBV27 and TRBJ2-7; 7 nucleotides match TRBD1. Germline V gene sequence: CDR1 MNHEY, CDR2 SMNVEV (reference sequence). J lost 2 bases, V lost 6 bases, and 13 bases had no gene match. The length of the CDR3 is 16 residues.

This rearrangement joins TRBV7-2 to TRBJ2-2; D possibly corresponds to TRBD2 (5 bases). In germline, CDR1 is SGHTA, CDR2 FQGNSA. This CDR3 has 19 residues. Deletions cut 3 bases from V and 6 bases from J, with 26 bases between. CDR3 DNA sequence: TGTGCCAGCAGCTTGGGATTCTTGCGGGCAACTAGACCCTCCGGGGAGCTGTTTTTT. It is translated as CASSLGFLRATRPSGELFF.

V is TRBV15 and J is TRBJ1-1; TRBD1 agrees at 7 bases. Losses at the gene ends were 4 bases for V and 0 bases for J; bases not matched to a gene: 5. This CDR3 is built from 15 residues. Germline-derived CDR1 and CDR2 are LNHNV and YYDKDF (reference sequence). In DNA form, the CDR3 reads TGTGCCACCAGCATCCTTCAGGGGGTGAACACTGAAGCTTTCTTT. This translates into CATSILQGVNTEAFF.

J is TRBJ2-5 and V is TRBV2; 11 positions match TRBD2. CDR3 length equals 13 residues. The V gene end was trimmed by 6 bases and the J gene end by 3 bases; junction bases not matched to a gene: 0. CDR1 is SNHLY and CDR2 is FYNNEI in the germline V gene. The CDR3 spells CASRGLAEETQYF. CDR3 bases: TGTGCCAGCAGGGGACTAGCGGAAGAGACCCAGTACTTC. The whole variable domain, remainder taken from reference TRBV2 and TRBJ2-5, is EPEVTQTPSHQVTQMGQEVILRCVPISNHLYFYWYRQILGQKVEFLVSFYNNEISEKSEIFDDQFSVERPDGSNFTLKIRSTKLEDSAMYFCASRGLAEETQYFGPGTRLLVL.

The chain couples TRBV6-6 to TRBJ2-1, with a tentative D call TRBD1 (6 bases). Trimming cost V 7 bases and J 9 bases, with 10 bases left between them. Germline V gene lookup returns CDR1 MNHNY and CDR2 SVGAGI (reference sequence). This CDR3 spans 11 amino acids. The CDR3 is CASTKGGEQFF. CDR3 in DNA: TGTGCCAGCACCAAAGGGGGTGAGCAGTTCTTC.

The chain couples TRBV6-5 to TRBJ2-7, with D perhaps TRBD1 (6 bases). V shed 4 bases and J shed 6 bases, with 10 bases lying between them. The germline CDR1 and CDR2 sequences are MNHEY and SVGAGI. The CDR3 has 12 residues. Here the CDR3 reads CASSLQGGEQYF. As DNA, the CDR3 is TGTGCCAGCAGTTTACAGGGTGGCGAGCAGTACTTC.

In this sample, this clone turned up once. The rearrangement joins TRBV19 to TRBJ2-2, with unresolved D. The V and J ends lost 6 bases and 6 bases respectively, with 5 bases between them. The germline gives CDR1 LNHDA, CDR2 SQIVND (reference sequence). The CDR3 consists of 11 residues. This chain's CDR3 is CASRYAGELFF. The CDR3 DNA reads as TGTGCCAGTAGGTATGCCGGGGAGCTGTTTTTT. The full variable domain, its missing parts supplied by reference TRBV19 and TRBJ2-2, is DGGITQSPKYLFRKEGQNVTLSCEQNLNHDAMYWYRQDPGQGLRLIYYSQIVNDFQKGDIAEGYSVSREKKESFPLTVTSAQKNPTAFYLCASRYAGELFFGEGSRLTVL.